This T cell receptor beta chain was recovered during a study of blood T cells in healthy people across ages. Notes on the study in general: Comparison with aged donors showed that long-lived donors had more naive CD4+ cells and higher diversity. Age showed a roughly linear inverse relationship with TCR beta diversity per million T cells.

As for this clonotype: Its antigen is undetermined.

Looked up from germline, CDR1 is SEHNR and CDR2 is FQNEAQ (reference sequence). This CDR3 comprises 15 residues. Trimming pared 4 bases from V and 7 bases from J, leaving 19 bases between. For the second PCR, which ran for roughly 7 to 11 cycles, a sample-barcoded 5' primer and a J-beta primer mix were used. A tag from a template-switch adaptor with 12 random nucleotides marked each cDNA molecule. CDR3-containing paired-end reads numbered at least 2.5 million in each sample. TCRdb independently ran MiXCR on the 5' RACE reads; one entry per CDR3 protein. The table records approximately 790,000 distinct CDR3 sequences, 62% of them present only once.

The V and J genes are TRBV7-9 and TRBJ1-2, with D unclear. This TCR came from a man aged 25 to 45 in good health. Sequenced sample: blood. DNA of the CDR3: TGTGCCAGCAGCTCCTTGGGCGGAAATGTGGGTGGCTACACCTTC. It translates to CASSSLGGNVGGYTF. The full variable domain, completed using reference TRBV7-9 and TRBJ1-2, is DTGVSQNPRHKITKRGQNVTFRCDPISEHNRLYWYRQTLGQGPEFLTYFQNEAQLEKSRLLSDRFSAERPKGSFSTLEIQRTEQGDSAMYLCASSSLGGNVGGYTFGSGTRLTVV.